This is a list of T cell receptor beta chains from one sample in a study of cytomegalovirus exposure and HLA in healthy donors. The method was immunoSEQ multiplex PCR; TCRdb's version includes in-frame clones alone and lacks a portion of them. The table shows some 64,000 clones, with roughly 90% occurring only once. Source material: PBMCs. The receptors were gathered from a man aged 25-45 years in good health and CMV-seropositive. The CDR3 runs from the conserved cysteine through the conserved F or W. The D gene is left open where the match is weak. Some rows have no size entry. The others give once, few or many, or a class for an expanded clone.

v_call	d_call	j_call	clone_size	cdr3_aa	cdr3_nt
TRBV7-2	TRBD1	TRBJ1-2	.	CASSDRVNYGYTF	TGTGCCAGCAGCGACAGGGTGAACTATGGCTACACCTTC
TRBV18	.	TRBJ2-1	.	CASRPGVAYNEQFF	TGTGCCAGCCGCCCGGGAGTTGCATACAATGAGCAGTTCTTC
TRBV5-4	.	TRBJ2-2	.	CASSSPNGELFF	TGTGCCAGCAGCTCCCCTAACGGGGAGCTGTTTTTT
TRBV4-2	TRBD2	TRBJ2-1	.	CASSLSSTSGSGLPSSYNEQFF	TGTGCCAGCAGCCTGAGTAGTACGAGCGGGAGTGGACTTCCAAGCTCCTACAATGAGCAGTTCTTC
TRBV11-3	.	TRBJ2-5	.	CASSFGYGTKETQYF	TGTGCCAGCAGCTTCGGGTACGGAACAAAAGAGACCCAGTACTTC
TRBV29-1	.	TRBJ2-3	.	CSVGGGSTDTQYF	TGCAGCGTTGGTGGCGGTAGCACAGATACGCAGTATTTT
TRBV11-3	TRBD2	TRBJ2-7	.	CASSQTPGLAGAITYEQYF	TGTGCCAGCAGCCAAACACCGGGACTAGCGGGAGCAATCACCTACGAGCAGTACTTC
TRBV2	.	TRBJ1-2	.	CASIGESYGYTF	TGTGCCAGCATCGGGGAGTCCTATGGCTACACCTTC
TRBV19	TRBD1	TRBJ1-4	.	CASSIGTGDEKLFF	TGTGCCAGTAGTATAGGGACAGGGGATGAAAAACTGTTTTTT
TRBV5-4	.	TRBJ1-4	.	CASSLRGSNEKLFF	TGTGCCAGCAGCCTCAGAGGAAGTAATGAAAAACTGTTTTTT
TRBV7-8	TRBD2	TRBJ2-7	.	CASSSGLDSTYEQYF	TGTGCCAGCAGTTCGGGACTAGACAGCACCTACGAGCAGTACTTC
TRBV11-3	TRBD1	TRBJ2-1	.	CASRSGQGNDEQFF	TGTGCCAGCAGATCGGGACAGGGGAACGATGAGCAGTTCTTC
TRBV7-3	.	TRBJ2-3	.	CASAGQNLADTQYF	TGTGCCAGCGCCGGACAAAATCTAGCAGATACGCAGTATTTT
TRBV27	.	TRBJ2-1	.	CASSLWDGRDEQFF	TGTGCCAGCAGTTTATGGGACGGGAGAGATGAGCAGTTCTTC
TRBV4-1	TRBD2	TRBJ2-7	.	CASRASGEQYF	TGCGCCAGCAGGGCTAGCGGCGAGCAGTACTTC
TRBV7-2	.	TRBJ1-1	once	CASSRHFNTEAFF	TGTGCCAGCAGCCGACATTTCAACACTGAAGCTTTCTTT
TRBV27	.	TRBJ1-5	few	CASSKSGKGVNQPQHF	TGTGCCAGCAGTAAGTCAGGGAAAGGGGTCAATCAGCCCCAGCATTTT
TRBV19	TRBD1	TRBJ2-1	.	CASSPWTGNNEQFF	TGTGCCAGTAGTCCCTGGACAGGGAACAATGAGCAGTTCTTC
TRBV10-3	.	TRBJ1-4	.	CAISGGVDEKLFF	TGTGCCATCAGTGGGGGAGTAGATGAAAAACTGTTTTTT
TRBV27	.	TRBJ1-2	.	CASSLSPGLNYGYTF	TGTGCCAGCAGTTTATCACCCGGACTTAACTATGGCTACACCTTC
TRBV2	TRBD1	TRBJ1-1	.	CASSQDRRTEAFF	TGTGCCAGCAGTCAGGACAGGAGAACTGAAGCTTTCTTT
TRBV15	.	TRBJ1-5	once	CATSSDRINQPQHF	TGTGCCACCAGCAGCGACAGAATCAATCAGCCCCAGCATTTT
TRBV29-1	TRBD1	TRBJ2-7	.	CSVELLSSGTVAYEQYF	TGCAGCGTTGAGCTTTTATCGTCCGGGACAGTAGCCTACGAGCAGTACTTC
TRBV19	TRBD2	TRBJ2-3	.	CASSKSGRASNTQYF	TGTGCCAGTAGTAAGAGCGGGAGGGCCTCGAATACGCAGTATTTT
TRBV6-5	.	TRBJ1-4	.	CASSYAWEKLFF	TGTGCCAGCAGTTACGCGTGGGAAAAACTGTTTTTT
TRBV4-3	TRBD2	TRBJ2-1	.	CASSQGSAGENEQFF	TGCGCCAGCAGCCAAGGTTCGGCGGGAGAGAATGAGCAGTTCTTC
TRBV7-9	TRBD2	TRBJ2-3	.	CSSSLTSGVDTQYF	TGTTCCAGCAGCTTGACTAGCGGCGTAGATACGCAGTATTTT
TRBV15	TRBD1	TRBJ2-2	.	CATSRDRGSGGELFF	TGTGCCACCAGCAGAGACAGGGGGTCAGGCGGGGAGCTGTTTTTT
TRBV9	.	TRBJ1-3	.	CASSPRDFSGNTIYF	TGTGCCAGCAGCCCCCGGGACTTCTCTGGAAACACCATATATTTT
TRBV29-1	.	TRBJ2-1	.	CSVSLWEPGKAYNEQFF	TGCAGCGTAAGTCTATGGGAGCCGGGGAAGGCCTACAATGAGCAGTTCTTC
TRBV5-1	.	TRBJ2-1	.	CASSLGGDYNEQFF	TGCGCCAGCAGCTTGGGGGGGGATTACAATGAGCAGTTCTTC
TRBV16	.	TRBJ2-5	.	CASSQSLGTATQETQYF	TGTGCCAGCAGCCAATCCCTTGGGACTGCCACACAAGAGACCCAGTACTTC
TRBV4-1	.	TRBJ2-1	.	CASSQGGSSTSREQFF	TGCGCCAGCAGCCAAGGCGGCTCCTCCACGTCGAGAGAGCAGTTCTTC